This T cell receptor beta chain was recorded in a study of graft-versus-host responses after intestinal transplantation. Whole-study context: Transplants were multivisceral, liver-intestinal, or isolated intestinal. Every one of the recipients received anti-thymocyte globulin induction and afterwards took tacrolimus and steroids for roughly three years. Whole-study findings and limits: Marrow from the recipient contained GvH clones, some of which had appeared first in ileum or blood. Among circulating GvH clones, peak levels were associated with early post-transplant declines in HvG clones.

A note on this clone: Its antigen is currently unknown.

CDR1 is SQVTM, CDR2 ANQGSEA, per germline. Trimming stripped 3 bases from V and 4 bases from J, with 13 bases between. This CDR3 comprises 14 residues. Assay used: immunoSEQ multiplex PCR; TCRdb lists only in-frame clones, some missing. The sample consists of more than 100,000 clones, about 93% of them appearing once. V usage is TRBV29-1 and J usage is TRBJ1-5; D not certain. The sequencing here drew on unstimulated CD4+ T cells sorted from spleen or lymph node cells, taken before intestinal transplant. The TCR comes from a human donor who received an intestinal transplant. In DNA form, the CDR3 reads TGCAGCGTTGATGCAGGACTTCCGAATCAGCCCCAGCATTTT. This codes for CSVDAGLPNQPQHF. The variable domain in full, completed from reference TRBV29-1 and TRBJ1-5, reads SAVISQKPSRDICQRGTSLTIQCQVDSQVTMMFWYRQQPGQSLTLIATANQGSEATYESGFVIDKFPISRPNLTFSTLTVSNMSPEDSSIYLCSVDAGLPNQPQHFGDGTRLSIL.